One and the same sample provided the 15 T cell receptor beta chains below, sequenced in a study of cytomegalovirus exposure and HLA in healthy donors. A multiplex PCR was run with 60 Vbeta primers and 13 Jbeta primers. Produced via immunoSEQ multiplex PCR; TCRdb's table is partial and in-frame only. The table lists approximately 130,000 clones, 65% to 85% of them singletons, with approximately 1.1% in the top ten. Input material: PBMCs. Source of these receptors: a boy aged 5 to 17 in good health and CMV-seronegative.

The chain is built from TRBV5-4 and TRBJ2-7; D is possibly TRBD2 (6 bases). V lost 3 bases and J lost 4, with 14 bases in between. In germline, CDR1 is SGHNT, CDR2 YYREEE (reference sequence). CDR3 length: 14 residues. CDR3 in amino acids: CASSSGTPGYEQYF. In DNA form, the CDR3 reads TGTGCCAGCAGCTCCGGGACTCCAGGGTACGAGCAGTACTTC.

This clone was found a few times. V usage is TRBV5-4 and J usage is TRBJ2-7; 8 bases map to TRBD2. The CDR3 runs 15 residues. Germline values: CDR1 SGHNT, CDR2 YYREEE (reference sequence). V gave up 6 bases and J gave up 3 bases; unmatched junction bases: 11. The CDR3 region is CASKRERDVSYEQYF. The CDR3 DNA sequence: TGTGCCAGCAAGCGGGAGCGGGATGTGAGCTACGAGCAGTACTTC.

The V gene is TRBV30, the J gene TRBJ2-2; D perhaps matches TRBD1 (5 bases). CDR1 and CDR2 from the germline V gene are GTSNPN and SVGIG (reference sequence). V was cut by 4 bases and J by 4 bases, with 13 bases left in between. The CDR3 is 14 amino acids. The CDR3 sequence is CAWKNRLGTGELFF. The CDR3 DNA reads TGTGCCTGGAAAAACAGGTTGGGCACCGGGGAGCTGTTTTTT.

The V gene is TRBV7-9, the J gene TRBJ1-1; weak D call: TRBD1 (6 bases). This CDR3 comprises 16 residues. V gave up 5 bases and J gave up 5 bases, with 21 bases separating them. Germline CDR1 SEHNR, CDR2 FQNEAQ (reference sequence). CDR3 in amino acids: CASSLPGFGGPTEAFF. The CDR3, as DNA: TGTGCCAGCAGCCTCCCCGGGTTTGGGGGCCCAACTGAAGCTTTCTTT.

This clone was picked up a small number of times. The rearrangement uses TRBV5-1 and TRBJ1-1; 7 bases fit TRBD1. V was clipped by 5 bases and J by 7 bases; unmatched bases: 11. Germline V gives CDR1 SGHRS, CDR2 YFSETQ. CDR3 length equals 14 residues. The CDR3 DNA follows: TGCGCCAGCAGAGTCCACAGGGGAATGGATGAAGCTTTCTTT. It yields the protein CASRVHRGMDEAFF.

The chain employs TRBV9 and TRBJ2-5; TRBD2 might be the D (6 bases). Germline-derived CDR1 and CDR2 are SGDLS and YYNGEE. The CDR3 consists of 14 residues. Trimming removed 0 bases at V and 4 bases at J, with 10 bases between. CDR3 sequence (DNA): TGTGCCAGCAGCGTAGGGGGGGTAGTAGAGACCCAGTACTTC. This translates into CASSVGGVVETQYF. The complete variable domain, with remaining parts taken from reference TRBV9 and TRBJ2-5, reads DSGVTQTPKHLITATGQRVTLRCSPRSGDLSVYWYQQSLDQGLQFLIQYYNGEERAKGNILERFSAQQFPDLHSELNLSSLELGDSALYFCASSVGGVVETQYFGPGTRLLVL.

The sample holds a few counts of this clone. The genes are TRBV7-9 and TRBJ2-1; D unclear. The V gene's germline CDR1 is SEHNR and CDR2 FQNEAQ (reference sequence). The CDR3 has 14 amino acids. The ends were cut back, 1 base at V and 9 bases at J, with 13 bases in the middle. CDR3 region: CASSLVLRLPEQFF. Here the CDR3 DNA reads TGTGCCAGCAGCTTAGTCCTTCGACTCCCTGAGCAGTTCTTC.

The rearrangement uses TRBV2 and TRBJ2-7, with D perhaps matching TRBD2 (6 bases). The CDR3 is 12 residues long. V was trimmed by 10 bases and J by 2 bases, leaving 12 bases between them. Germline V gene sequence: CDR1 SNHLY, CDR2 FYNNEI. The CDR3 sequence: CAIRDSAYEQYF. The CDR3, as DNA: TGTGCCATCCGGGACTCGGCCTACGAGCAGTACTTC. Full variable domain (rest looked up from reference TRBV2 and TRBJ2-7): EPEVTQTPSHQVTQMGQEVILRCVPISNHLYFYWYRQILGQKVEFLVSFYNNEISEKSEIFDDQFSVERPDGSNFTLKIRSTKLEDSAMYFCAIRDSAYEQYFGPGTRLTVT.

V is TRBV30 and J is TRBJ2-7; tentative D call: TRBD2 (6 bases). Germline V gene lookup returns CDR1 GTSNPN and CDR2 SVGIG (reference sequence). The CDR3 is 14 amino acids. V was clipped by 4 bases and J by 9 bases, with 22 bases between them. CDR3 nucleotide sequence: TGTGCCTGGAACCCCTCCGGGGGTACCGTCTGGCAGTACTTC. Translation gives CAWNPSGGTVWQYF.

The chain employs TRBV7-9 and TRBJ1-1; 10 bases map to TRBD1. The germline V gene has CDR1 SEHNR and CDR2 FQNEAQ (reference sequence). CDR3 size: 17 residues. The junction had 9 bases not matched to a gene; V was cut back by 1 base and J by 4 bases. CDR3 loop: CASSLDIGTGAGTEAFF. The DNA for the CDR3 is TGTGCCAGCAGCTTAGATATTGGGACAGGGGCTGGCACTGAAGCTTTCTTT.

The chain links TRBV5-1 to TRBJ2-1, with D maybe TRBD1 (6 bases). Trimming shortened V by 2 bases and J by 2 bases, and 11 bases separated the two germline ends. The germline CDR1 and CDR2 sequences are SGHRS and YFSETQ. CDR3 length: 15 residues. As DNA, the CDR3 is TGCGCCAGCAGCTTCCTCGGACAGCCCTACAATGAGCAGTTCTTC. Translating gives CASSFLGQPYNEQFF.

DNA of the CDR3: TGCGCCAGCAGCCCAGGTGGGTACAATGAGCAGTTCTTC. Its translation is CASSPGGYNEQFF. V gene TRBV5-1 combines with J gene TRBJ2-1; D is uncertain. The CDR3 runs 13 residues. Trimming pared 4 bases from V and 4 bases from J, leaving 9 bases between. Germline assignment: CDR1 SGHRS and CDR2 YFSETQ.

The rearrangement uses TRBV25-1 and TRBJ2-1; possibly TRBD1 for D (5 bases). This CDR3 region has 13 residues. Trimming took off 10 bases at V and 6 bases at J, with 16 bases between the two ends. From germline, CDR1 is MGHDK and CDR2 SYGVNS. CDR3 residues: CATAPDSSNEQFF. The CDR3, as DNA: TGTGCCACCGCCCCCGACAGCTCCAATGAGCAGTTCTTC.

V gene TRBV30 combines with J gene TRBJ2-4; tentatively, D is TRBD1 (5 bases). CDR3 length: 13 residues. The germline gives CDR1 GTSNPN, CDR2 SVGIG (reference sequence). With 1 base removed from V and 1 base from J, the gap between germline ends came to 5 bases. CDR3 DNA sequence: TGTGCCTGGAGTGAGGGGGCCAAAAACATTCAGTACTTC. Translated: CAWSEGAKNIQYF.

The chain is built from TRBV7-9 and TRBJ2-7, with TRBD1 matching 7 bases. The junction had 3 bases not matched to a gene; V was cut back by 3 bases and J by 1 base. CDR3 length: 14 amino acids. Germline CDR1 and CDR2: SEHNR and FQNEAQ (reference sequence). In nucleotides, the CDR3 is TGTGCCAGCAGCTTCACAGGGGTATCCTACGAGCAGTACTTC. This gives the protein CASSFTGVSYEQYF.